Listed below are T cell receptor beta chains from one sample, sequenced in a study of prognosis after radiotherapy for stage I lung cancer. TCRdb called the multiplex PCR reads again in MiXCR, with one record for every CDR3 protein. Of 30,000 to 40,000 distinct CDR3 sequences listed, less than 45% are singletons. This material consisted of PBMCs, taken before or after stereotactic body radiation therapy (not recorded which). The receptors were gathered from a donor aged 50 or older with non-small cell lung cancer. The CDR3 runs from the conserved cysteine through the conserved F or W. A D gene is named only where the DNA matches it firmly. Expanded clones are given a class, and other clones once, few, many or no size at all.

TRBV20-1	medium-sized	-	TRBJ2-7	TGCAGTGCTAGAGATCTGGGCGAGCAGTACTTC	CSARDLGEQYF
TRBV27	-	TRBD1	TRBJ1-1	TGTGCCAGCAGTTCCGACAGGGGGCGGAGCACTGAAGCTTTCTTT	CASSSDRGRSTEAFF
TRBV7-2	-	-	TRBJ1-3	TGTGCCAGCAGCGAAAACCGGGGAAACACCATATATTTT	CASSENRGNTIYF
TRBV28	few	-	TRBJ2-7	TGTGCCAGCAGGGTTACAGGCGAGCAGTACTTC	CASRVTGEQYF
TRBV10-3	many	TRBD1	TRBJ2-1	TGTGCCATCAGTGACGGGATGGGACAGGGTAATGAGCAGTTCTTC	CAISDGMGQGNEQFF
TRBV12-3/TRBV12-4	-	TRBD1	TRBJ2-7	TGTGCCAGCAGTTCCGGAACAGGGGCAAGCGAGCAGTACTTC	CASSSGTGASEQYF
TRBV19	many	-	TRBJ1-5	TGTGCCACCCGACAGGTTTCCTATCAGCCCCAGCATTTT	CATRQVSYQPQHF
TRBV28	-	-	TRBJ1-5	TGTGCCAGTAGTTTAACCGGGACGGAGACTTATAGCAATCAGCCCCAGCATTTT	CASSLTGTETYSNQPQHF
TRBV5-1	many	TRBD2	TRBJ2-1	TGCGCCAGCAGCTTGGCAACGGGGACTAGCGGGAGGTATGAGCAGTTCTTC	CASSLATGTSGRYEQFF
TRBV6-1	-	-	TRBJ1-5	TGTGCCAGTAGTGCTTGGACACAGGGACGGAGCAATCAGCCCCAGCATTTT	CASSAWTQGRSNQPQHF
TRBV6-4	many	TRBD2	TRBJ2-5	TGTGCCAGCAGTGAGGTAGCGGGGGGGCCGGAGACCCAGTACTTC	CASSEVAGGPETQYF
TRBV12-3/TRBV12-4	many	TRBD2	TRBJ2-3	TGTGCCAGCAGTCCCAATAGCGGGGGGGCCTATACGCAGTATTTT	CASSPNSGGAYTQYF
TRBV2	once	-	TRBJ1-6	TGTGCCAGCAGGGGAAATTCACCCCTCCACTTT	CASRGNSPLHF
TRBV5-1	-	TRBD2	TRBJ2-6	TGCGCCAGCAGCACCTTAGCGGGAGGGGCAGGGGCCAACGTCCTGACTTTC	CASSTLAGGAGANVLTF
TRBV6-1	few	-	TRBJ2-5	TGTGCCAGCAGTGAAACTCCCATAGGGGAGACCCAGTACTTC	CASSETPIGETQYF
TRBV7-2	many	-	TRBJ2-5	TGTGCCAGCAGCTTACGGTCAGCCTACCAAGAGACCCAGTACTTC	CASSLRSAYQETQYF
TRBV5-6	many	-	TRBJ2-7	TGTGCCAGCAGCACAACAGGGCCCGAGCAGTACTTC	CASSTTGPEQYF
TRBV11-3	-	-	TRBJ2-3	TGTGCCAGCAGCTTAGAGGGTAGCGGTATAAGAACAGATACGCAGTATTTT	CASSLEGSGIRTDTQYF
TRBV12-3/TRBV12-4	once	TRBD1	TRBJ1-4	TGTGCCAGCAGTTTACCGGGACAGCTACCCCTAGGACTGTTTTTT	CASSLPGQLPLGLFF
TRBV28	medium-sized	TRBD1	TRBJ2-7	TGTGCCAGCACAGGGGGCTACGAGCAGTACTTC	CASTGGYEQYF
TRBV9	many	-	TRBJ1-3	TGTGCCAGCAGCGTAGAGGCTGGAAACACCATATATTTT	CASSVEAGNTIYF
TRBV5-1	many	TRBD2	TRBJ2-3	TGCGCCAGCAGCTCCCAGACTAGCGGGGGAACAGATACGCAGTATTTT	CASSSQTSGGTDTQYF
TRBV18	many	-	TRBJ2-2	TGTGCCAGCTCATCAAACACGGACACCGGGGAGCTGTTTTTT	CASSSNTDTGELFF
TRBV6-4	-	-	TRBJ2-3	TGTGCCAGCAGTGAGATAGAGAGTGGTGCAGATACGCAGTATTTT	CASSEIESGADTQYF
TRBV10-3	-	-	TRBJ1-2	TGTGCCATCAGTTTCGCAGGGGAGGACTATGTCTACACCTTC	CAISFAGEDYVYTF
TRBV6-4	-	-	TRBJ1-2	TGTGACGGGACATGGCCTTGTGTTCATGGCTACACCTTC	CDGTWPCVHGYTF
TRBV7-7	many	-	TRBJ2-5	TGTGCTAGCAGCTTAGCTGGGGTCCAAGAGACCCAGTACTTC	CASSLAGVQETQYF
TRBV6-5	few	-	TRBJ1-2	TGTGCCAGCAGTTACTCGAGGCAGGTCTATTCTGGCTACACCTTC	CASSYSRQVYSGYTF
TRBV6-1	many	-	TRBJ2-7	TGTGCCAGCCAGGGTCGGCGGCAGGGATTCGGCGAGCAGTACTTC	CASQGRRQGFGEQYF
TRBV20-1	many	TRBD1	TRBJ1-6	TGCAGTGCTACCCCCGGGACAGCTAATTCACCCCTCCACTTT	CSATPGTANSPLHF
TRBV5-1	many	-	TRBJ1-5	TGCGCCAGCAGCTTGGTTCCAGGGGTTAATCAGCCCCAGCATTTT	CASSLVPGVNQPQHF
TRBV19	-	-	TRBJ1-6	TGTGCCAGTAGTATTCTCCGGGCCGATGGTAATTCACCCCTCCACTTT	CASSILRADGNSPLHF
TRBV5-4	-	TRBD2	TRBJ2-7	TGTGCCAGCAGACAGCGGGACTCCTACGAGCAGTACTTC	CASRQRDSYEQYF
TRBV19	many	-	TRBJ1-2	TGTGCCAGTAGTATAGATCTCCGGGACGGAGCTAACTATGGCTACACCTTC	CASSIDLRDGANYGYTF
TRBV28	many	TRBD2	TRBJ2-3	TGTGCCAGCAGACGAGCAAGTGGTATAGCGGGGCTAACAAGCACAGATACGCAGTATTTT	CASRRASGIAGLTSTDTQYF
TRBV9	-	-	TRBJ2-2	TGTGCCAGCAGCGTAGGAGGGGGGACTCAAACCGGGGAGCTGTTTTTT	CASSVGGGTQTGELFF
TRBV20-1	many	-	TRBJ1-2	TGCAGTGCTAGAGATCATGGCAGGGCCGCTGAGGGCTACACCTTC	CSARDHGRAAEGYTF
TRBV7-8	many	TRBD2	TRBJ2-3	TGTGCCAGCAGCTACTCGACTAGCGGGGGGTGGATTAGCACAGATACGCAGTATTTT	CASSYSTSGGWISTDTQYF
TRBV24-1	-	TRBD1	TRBJ2-1	TGTGCCACCAGTGCCAGCGTGGGACAGGGATCCTACAATGAGCAGTTCTTC	CATSASVGQGSYNEQFF
TRBV6-1	many	TRBD2	TRBJ2-1	TGTGCCAGCAGTGATCTACTAGCGGGGGCCGATGAGCAGTTCTTC	CASSDLLAGADEQFF
TRBV7-2	-	TRBD1	TRBJ2-3	TGTGCCAGCTCAGGGGGCGCGAAAGATACGCAGTATTTT	CASSGGAKDTQYF
TRBV6-2/TRBV6-3	-	TRBD2	TRBJ2-2	TGTGCCAGCATTGATCCCGCTACAGAAGTAGCGGGAGTGGACGGGGAGCTGTTTTTT	CASIDPATEVAGVDGELFF
TRBV6-8	-	-	TRBJ1-1	TGTGCCAGCAGTTACTCATTGACTGGGCAGTTCAACACTGAAGCTTTCTTT	CASSYSLTGQFNTEAFF
TRBV11-2	-	-	TRBJ2-7	TGTGCCAGCAGCTGGGGGGCGTACGATCGGTACTTC	CASSWGAYDRYF
TRBV6-5	-	TRBD2	TRBJ2-7	TGTGCCAGCAGTTACGAGACTAGCGGTATCTACGAGCAGTACTTC	CASSYETSGIYEQYF
TRBV3-1	many	TRBD2	TRBJ2-3	TGTGCCAGCAGCACCGGGACTAGCAGCACAGATACGCAGTATTTT	CASSTGTSSTDTQYF
TRBV5-1	many	-	TRBJ1-1	TGCGCCAGCAGCTTGGGACAGGCAAACACTGAAGCTTTCTTT	CASSLGQANTEAFF
TRBV5-1	-	TRBD2	TRBJ2-7	TGCGCCAGCAGCTCTACTAGCGCCCCTCCGACCGAGCAGTACTTC	CASSSTSAPPTEQYF
TRBV9	many	TRBD2	TRBJ2-1	TGTGCCAGCAGCGCCGGGGGGGGGAGGGACAATGAGCAGTTCTTC	CASSAGGGRDNEQFF
TRBV7-8	many	TRBD1	TRBJ1-1	TGTGCCAGCAGCCCTATCCGAACAGGGGGATGGGCTTTCTTT	CASSPIRTGGWAFF
TRBV6-2/TRBV6-3	-	-	TRBJ2-1	TGTGCCAGCAGTGTCGGTACAGGGAGTCGTCTCAATGAGCAGTTCTTC	CASSVGTGSRLNEQFF
TRBV28	-	TRBD1	TRBJ1-1	TGTGCCAGCAGTTGGACAGGGATGAAAACTGAAGCTTTCTTT	CASSWTGMKTEAFF
TRBV18	many	-	TRBJ2-1	TGTGCCAGCTCAGCGACTGCGGCCAATGAGCAGTTCTTC	CASSATAANEQFF
TRBV20-1	many	-	TRBJ1-6	TGCAGTGCTCGTGCGGCGAGGGGTTCACCCCTCCACTTT	CSARAARGSPLHF
TRBV6-8	many	TRBD2	TRBJ2-7	TGTGCCAGCAGTTCCCTTGAGGGGCGGGGGGCCTACGAGCAGTACTTC	CASSSLEGRGAYEQYF